This T cell receptor beta chain emerged from a study of blood T cells in healthy people across ages. Study overall: Per every two T cells, about one barcoded beta molecule was captured by template switching.

Next came a second PCR, run for about 7 to 12 cycles, which used a sample-barcoded 5' primer along with a J-beta primer mix. From the 5' RACE reads, TCRdb called clonotypes with MiXCR, one entry per CDR3 protein. Of about 400,000 distinct CDR3 sequences listed, about 52% are singletons. This TCR came from a man aged 55 to 70 in good health. Specimen: blood.

CDR3 protein: CASSHPTGLAGGTDTQYF. The DNA of the CDR3 is TGTGCCAGCAGCCACCCCACGGGACTAGCGGGAGGAACAGATACGCAGTATTTT. The gene calls are TRBV9 and TRBJ2-3, with 15 bases aligning to TRBD2. The germline V gene encodes CDR1 SGDLS and CDR2 YYNGEE. V lost 4 bases, J lost 3 bases, and 9 bases stayed unmatched. This CDR3 comprises 18 residues. Looking up the rest from reference TRBV9 and TRBJ2-3 gives the full variable domain: DSGVTQTPKHLITATGQRVTLRCSPRSGDLSVYWYQQSLDQGLQFLIQYYNGEERAKGNILERFSAQQFPDLHSELNLSSLELGDSALYFCASSHPTGLAGGTDTQYFGPGTRLTVL.